The 7 T cell receptor beta chains below were found in one sample sequenced in a study of Tregs in tolerant kidney transplant recipients (dated by TCRdb to the late 2010s). This specimen's time point label, interpreted: blood sample drawn before combined kidney and bone marrow transplant. Libraries were made using the immunoSEQ multiplex PCR assay. TCRdb obtained this table from immuneACCESS and retained in-frame rearrangements with V and J assigned. These tables miss some clones; where compared with another copy, unresolved V genes account for less than half of the shortfall, and the remainder is unexplained. This sample's table lists tens of thousands of clones. Approximately 0.78% of the sample comes from the top ten. The sequences come from CD4+ T cells from blood, collected before the transplant. The receptor set was obtained from a human donor who received a combined kidney and bone marrow transplant.

About this clone itself: Read coverage stops 3 residues before the CDR3 terminus; the germline J gene supplies the remainder. This rearrangement joins TRBV7-8 to TRBJ1-1, with 8 bases identical to TRBD1. The CDR3 runs 14 residues. CDR1 is SGHVS and CDR2 is FQNEAQ in the germline V gene. The ends lost 4 bases at V and 7 bases at J; junction bases unmatched: 8. The sequenced part of the CDR3 DNA is TGTGCCAGCAGCTCAGGACAGGGATCGGGTGAA. As protein: CASSSGQGSGE. The full CDR3 is CASSSGQGSGEAFF.

As for this clone: The read halts 3 residues ahead of the CDR3 end, with the missing end drawn from the germline J gene. The chain combines TRBV29-1 with TRBJ2-2; TRBD2 matches at 9 bases. J was trimmed by 1 base and V by 6 bases; bases with no gene match: 9. The CDR3 sequence is 16 residues long. The germline V gene encodes CDR1 SQVTM and CDR2 ANQGSEA. CDR3 bases read: TGCAGCGTCGGGAGCGGGGGGCTCCGGAACACCGGGGAG. Protein: CSVGSGGLRNTGE. The CDR3 reads in full as CSVGSGGLRNTGELFF.

Details on this clone: Read data end 3 residues before the CDR3 end; the end is taken from the germline J gene. This chain links TRBV10-3 with TRBJ2-1; 9 bases fit TRBD1. Trimming took 5 bases from V and 7 from J; bases not matched to a gene: 3. The CDR3 extends over 13 amino acids. The V gene's germline CDR1 is ENHRY and CDR2 SYGVKD. The CDR3 DNA, read in part, is TGTGCCATCAGTTGGGACAGGGATAATGAG. It yields the protein CAISWDRDNE. The complete CDR3 sequence is CAISWDRDNEQFF.

Note on this clone: The read ends 3 residues shy of where the CDR3 ends; the end is completed using the germline J gene. The chain is built from TRBV5-1 and TRBJ1-2; 11 bases are shared with TRBD1. This CDR3 region has 15 residues. Germline CDR1 and CDR2: SGHRS and YFSETQ. The ends lost 0 bases at V and 4 bases at J; junction bases unmatched: 2. The sequenced part of the CDR3 DNA is TGCGCCAGCAGCTTGGGTGGACAGGGGGCCTATGGC. It codes for CASSLGGQGAYG. The complete CDR3 reads CASSLGGQGAYGYTF.

With regard to this clone: The read ends 3 residues shy of where the CDR3 ends; the end is completed using the germline J gene. The V call is TRBV19, the J call TRBJ2-7, with 8 bases lining up with TRBD2. V gave up 4 bases and J gave up 2 bases; unmatched junction bases: 4. The germline V gene has CDR1 LNHDA and CDR2 SQIVND (reference sequence). The CDR3 loop spans 14 amino acids. CDR3 amino acids: CASSRTSGAYEQYF. The sequenced part of the CDR3 DNA is TGTGCCAGTAGTAGAACTAGCGGCGCCTACGAG.

About this clone itself: The CDR3 end is not reached by the read, which stops 3 residues before it; the germline J gene fills it in. This chain uses TRBV7-9 with TRBJ1-3; D possibly corresponds to TRBD1 (5 bases). CDR1 is SEHNR, CDR2 FQNEAQ, per germline (reference sequence). CDR3 length equals 12 residues. The ends were cut back, 8 bases at V and 3 bases at J, with 8 bases in the middle. The CDR3 is CASGRDGNTIYF. The part of the CDR3 DNA that was read is TGTGCCAGCGGCAGGGATGGAAACACC. Filled out from reference TRBV7-9 and TRBJ1-3, the complete variable domain reads DTGVSQNPRHKITKRGQNVTFRCDPISEHNRLYWYRQTLGQGPEFLTYFQNEAQLEKSRLLSDRFSAERPKGSFSTLEIQRTEQGDSAMYLCASGRDGNTIYFGEGSWLTVV.

As to this clone: The sequence runs out 3 residues before the end of the CDR3; the remainder is reconstructed from the germline J gene. V gene TRBV5-1 combines with J gene TRBJ2-3; 8 bases fit TRBD1. The length of the CDR3 is 14 residues. Germline CDR1 and CDR2: SGHRS and YFSETQ. Trimming at V came to 4 bases and at J to 0 bases, leaving 1 base not matched to a gene. The DNA read from the CDR3 is TGCGCCAGCAGCCCAGGGGGCAGCACAGATACG. This encodes CASSPGGSTDT. The CDR3 in its entirety is CASSPGGSTDTQYF.